The clone carrying this T cell receptor beta chain showed up many times. The sample originates from a study of T cell repertoires in cytomegalovirus infection. Study-wide background: Public TCR beta signatures marked donors with CMV infection and the matching HLA.

Germline lookup yields CDR1 SGHTA and CDR2 FQGNSA. V dropped 2 bases and J dropped 4 bases, with 17 bases sitting between them. The CDR3 runs to 16 residues. TCRdb independently ran MiXCR on the reads; one entry per CDR3 protein. In the table there are 510,000 or so distinct CDR3 sequences, 26% of which are singletons. Sequencing input: PBMCs. The sequence derives from a human donor in good health (CMV status not recorded). Some clones in this sample may be carry-over from other donors' samples. V usage is TRBV7-2 and J usage is TRBJ2-5, with D uncertain. CDR3 coding DNA: TGTGCCAGCAGCTTACTCTCTCTACGGCCCGCAGAGACCCAGTACTTC. This sequence encodes CASSLLSLRPAETQYF.